A single sample is the source of the 26 T cell receptor beta chains below, sequenced in a study of T-cell memory formation after mild COVID-19. Using its own MiXCR run on the 5' RACE reads, TCRdb lists one record per CDR3 protein. The table records about 450,000 distinct CDR3 sequences, 20% to 30% of them present only once. What was sequenced was PBMCs or a T cell subset sorted from them (not recorded which). The source of these receptors is an adult woman who had mild COVID-19 (a few samples of this study predate the infection). Cell type and time point are not known.

This clonotype appeared a few times. A much bigger clone sits one base away, suggesting this may be a read error. This chain joins TRBV3-1 and TRBJ2-7; no clear D. The V gene lost 3 bases and the J gene lost 3 bases, with 0 bases spanning the gap. This CDR3 is built from 10 residues. Germline V CDR1 and CDR2: LGHDT, YNNKEL (reference sequence). The CDR3 sequence: CASSHYEQYF. For the CDR3, the DNA is TGTGCCAGCAGCCACTACGAGCAGTACTTC.

This clonotype was seen a handful of times. The chain has TRBV29-1 and TRBJ2-3; possible D gene TRBD2, 5 bases. V was clipped by 3 bases and J by 2 bases, with 9 bases between them. Germline lookup yields CDR1 SQVTM and CDR2 ANQGSEA. The CDR3 has 13 amino acids. CDR3 nucleotides: TGCAGCGTTGATCGGGGTCTCACAGATACGCAGTATTTT. It translates to CSVDRGLTDTQYF.

CDR3 DNA: TGTGCCAGCAGTGCGCAGGGGGGTAGCACAGATACGCAGTATTTT. Protein sequence: CASSAQGGSTDTQYF. V is TRBV2 and J is TRBJ2-3, with D possibly being TRBD1 (7 bases). The V and J ends lost 4 bases and 0 bases respectively, with 11 bases between them. CDR3 size: 15 residues. Germline CDR1 reads SNHLY; CDR2 reads FYNNEI.

The chain is built from TRBV5-6 and TRBJ1-2; D ambiguous. The CDR3 is 13 amino acids. Trimming removed 2 bases from V and 2 bases from J, with 7 bases in between. Germline assignment: CDR1 SGHDT and CDR2 YYEEEE. The CDR3 sequence is CASSFPANYGYTF. CDR3 nucleotide sequence: TGTGCCAGCAGCTTCCCAGCCAACTATGGCTACACCTTC.

This clonotype was seen more than once but under ten times. This chain uses TRBV20-1 with TRBJ1-1; D is possibly TRBD1 (5 bases). V lost 6 bases, J lost 0 bases, and 11 bases lay in between. This CDR3 is 13 amino acids long. CDR1 and CDR2 (germline): DFQATT, SNEGSKA (reference sequence). CDR3 DNA sequence: TGCAGTGCCCAGGGACGGTTGAACACTGAAGCTTTCTTT. Translation: CSAQGRLNTEAFF.

The gene calls are TRBV12-3 or TRBV12-4 and TRBJ2-5; D ambiguous. Trimming pared 5 bases from V and 5 bases from J, leaving 9 bases between. This CDR3 spans 12 amino acids. CDR3 in DNA: TGTGCCAGCAGTCAATCCTGGGAGACCCAGTACTTC. Translated, it gives CASSQSWETQYF.

The chain combines TRBV21-1 with TRBJ2-5; TRBD1 is the table's D call, not checked against the DNA. TRBV21-1 is annotated as a pseudogene. The CDR3 extends over 11 amino acids. The CDR3 here is CARRPRGTQYF. The CDR3 DNA reads as TGTGCCAGGAGACCCCGGGGGACCCAGTACTTC.

The V call is TRBV7-2, the J call TRBJ2-4, with D possibly TRBD2 on 5 matching bases. Trimming removed 6 bases from V and 0 bases from J, with 15 bases in between. This CDR3 has 16 amino acids. The germline V gene has CDR1 SGHTA and CDR2 FQGNSA. CDR3 loop: CASSWAGGLAKNIQYF. The CDR3 nucleotides are TGTGCCAGCAGTTGGGCCGGTGGACTAGCCAAAAACATTCAGTACTTC.

The genes are TRBV13 and TRBJ2-7; D is uncertain. The germline V gene encodes CDR1 PRHDT and CDR2 FYEKMQ (reference sequence). The V gene lost 5 bases and the J gene lost 1 base, with 12 bases spanning the gap. The CDR3 extends over 14 amino acids. The chain's CDR3 is CASSIRGESYEQYF. Here the CDR3 DNA reads TGTGCCAGCAGCATCCGCGGAGAGTCCTACGAGCAGTACTTC.

The rearrangement links TRBV7-2 to TRBJ2-5, with a weak D call TRBD2 (6 bases). Trimming stripped 6 bases from V and 1 base from J, with 12 bases between. The germline gives CDR1 SGHTA, CDR2 FQGNSA. This CDR3 is 14 amino acids long. In nucleotides, the CDR3 is TGTGCCAGCAGGAAGGGTAGCGGCCAAGAGACCCAGTACTTC. Its protein is CASRKGSGQETQYF.

The chain employs TRBV6-2 or TRBV6-3 and TRBJ2-7, with 8 bases identical to TRBD1. Losses at the gene ends were 5 bases for V and 2 bases for J; bases not matched to a gene: 8. This CDR3 region has 15 residues. CDR1 and CDR2 (germline): MNHEY, SVGEGT. CDR3 protein: CASSPRTGRPYEQYF. DNA of the CDR3: TGTGCCAGCAGTCCCCGGACAGGGAGACCCTACGAGCAGTACTTC.

This clonotype appeared a few times. The chain carries TRBV6-2 or TRBV6-3 and TRBJ2-7; TRBD2 matches 13 bases. Germline assignment: CDR1 MNHEY and CDR2 SVGEGT. With 7 bases clipped from V and 5 bases from J, the junction kept 11 bases outside the gene matches. The CDR3 spans 16 residues. The CDR3 spells CASTSTTSGRQDEQYF. CDR3 coding DNA: TGTGCCAGCACCTCTACGACTAGCGGGAGGCAGGACGAGCAGTACTTC.

This chain joins TRBV2 and TRBJ2-1; TRBD2 matches 10 bases. The V gene's germline CDR1 is SNHLY and CDR2 FYNNEI. The CDR3 loop spans 15 amino acids. The V and J ends lost 6 bases and 2 bases, in that order; junction bases with no gene match: 4. CDR3 in DNA: TGTGCCAGCAGGGAACTAGCGGGACCCTACAATGAGCAGTTCTTC. Translated, it gives CASRELAGPYNEQFF.

V is TRBV7-9 and J is TRBJ2-5; D uncertain. This CDR3 has 12 residues. Per the germline V gene, CDR1 is SEHNR and CDR2 is FQNEAQ (reference sequence). V was cut by 5 bases and J by 5 bases, with 9 bases left in between. CDR3 DNA sequence: TGTGCCAGCAGCGCCCCTGTCGAGACCCAGTACTTC. It is translated as CASSAPVETQYF.

This sequence joins TRBV5-1 and TRBJ2-2; 14 bases fit TRBD2. The germline CDR1 and CDR2 sequences are SGHRS and YFSETQ. This CDR3 is 18 amino acids long. V was pared by 2 bases and J by 2 bases, with 5 bases of the junction left unmatched. CDR3 in amino acids: CASSFRTSGRSNTGELFF. The CDR3 DNA sequence: TGCGCCAGCAGCTTCCGGACTAGCGGGAGGTCCAACACCGGGGAGCTGTTTTTT.

A few counts support this clonotype. The chain couples TRBV27 to TRBJ2-7; the D is unclear. This CDR3 region has 13 residues. Germline CDR1 MNHEY, CDR2 SMNVEV (reference sequence). V was shortened by 5 bases and J by 5 bases, with 13 bases between the two germline ends. The CDR3 region has the DNA TGTGCCAGCAGTCCCTATGGGTTGCACGAGCAGTACTTC. This encodes CASSPYGLHEQYF.

The CDR3 sequence: CASSLVGGRALETQYF. DNA of the CDR3: TGTGCCAGCAGCTTAGTTGGCGGGAGGGCCCTGGAGACCCAGTACTTC. The chain is built from TRBV7-9 and TRBJ2-5; 9 positions agree with TRBD2. Germline CDR1 is SEHNR and CDR2 is FQNEAQ (reference sequence). The V and J ends lost 1 base and 5 bases, in that order; junction bases with no gene match: 8. The CDR3 length is 16 residues.

The chain links TRBV6-6 to TRBJ1-3, with TRBD1 matching 7 bases. With V trimmed by 2 bases and J by 0 bases, 7 bases remained unmatched. The CDR3 length is 17 residues. Germline values: CDR1 MNHNY, CDR2 SVGAGI (reference sequence). The chain's CDR3 is CASSYQPTGISGNTIYF. In DNA, the CDR3 is TGTGCCAGCAGTTACCAACCGACAGGGATCTCTGGAAACACCATATATTTT.

This chain links TRBV3-1 with TRBJ2-2, with 10 bases identical to TRBD2. Unmatched junction bases numbered 3, after V lost 1 base and J lost 4 bases. Germline loops: CDR1 LGHDT, CDR2 YNNKEL (reference sequence). The CDR3 is 16 amino acids. The CDR3 DNA reads as TGTGCCAGCAGCCAAGGCAGCGGGGGGGGCACCGGGGAGCTGTTTTTT. This gives the protein CASSQGSGGGTGELFF.

The chain has TRBV4-2 and TRBJ1-5, with D perhaps matching TRBD1 (6 bases). The length of the CDR3 is 16 residues. The V gene's germline CDR1 is LGHNA and CDR2 YNFKEQ. V was cut by 4 bases and J by 5 bases, with 18 bases left in between. Here the CDR3 DNA reads TGTGCCAGCAGCCCAAACCCACAGGGTATGCATCAGCCCCAGCATTTT. This codes for CASSPNPQGMHQPQHF.

This clonotype was observed a handful of times. The J gene is TRBJ1-2, the V gene TRBV12-3 or TRBV12-4; 10 positions match TRBD1. V lost 5 bases to trimming and J lost 7 bases; unmatched junction nucleotides: 7. The CDR3 consists of 14 residues. Here the CDR3 reads CASSVGQGIGGYTF. CDR3 DNA sequence: TGTGCCAGCAGTGTGGGACAGGGGATCGGTGGCTACACCTTC.

This chain connects TRBV4-2 to TRBJ2-7; the match to TRBD2 covers 8 bases. Trimming removed 0 bases from V and 1 base from J; junction bases left unmatched: 5. The CDR3 has 16 residues. Germline V gene data show CDR1 as LGHNA and CDR2 as YNFKEQ. CDR3 DNA: TGTGCCAGCAGCCAAGATCTGAGCGGGGGATCCTACGAGCAGTACTTC. Encoded protein: CASSQDLSGGSYEQYF.

This clonotype was seen more than once but under ten times. This chain joins TRBV7-2 and TRBJ2-1; TRBD2 agrees at 7 bases. The V gene end was trimmed by 5 bases and the J gene end by 8 bases; junction bases not matched to a gene: 12. The germline V gene encodes CDR1 SGHTA and CDR2 FQGNSA. The CDR3 extends over 15 amino acids. CDR3 bases: TGTGCCAGCAGCCAAAGGGGACTATCCTTCGATGAGCAGTTCTTC. Amino acids: CASSQRGLSFDEQFF.

The chain is built from TRBV7-2 and TRBJ1-5; no definite D call. Trimming left V 3 bases short and J 7 bases short, with 10 bases between. The CDR3 is 13 amino acids. In germline, CDR1 is SGHTA, CDR2 FQGNSA. CDR3 protein: CASSFNDLQPQHF. The DNA of the CDR3 is TGTGCCAGCAGCTTTAATGACCTACAGCCCCAGCATTTT.

The V call is TRBV29-1, the J call TRBJ2-1; D not certain. Germline CDR1 is SQVTM and CDR2 is ANQGSEA. Trimming took 4 bases from V and 4 from J, leaving 11 bases between them. The CDR3 length is 13 residues. CDR3 loop: CSVASGRYNEQFF. As DNA, the CDR3 is TGCAGCGTTGCCTCCGGACGGTACAATGAGCAGTTCTTC.

V and J are TRBV4-2 and TRBJ2-7; 11 bases fit TRBD2. Germline values: CDR1 LGHNA, CDR2 YNFKEQ. V lost 2 bases to trimming and J lost 12 bases; unmatched junction nucleotides: 12. The CDR3 totals 15 residues. This chain's CDR3 is CASSQRPIAGGIAYF. CDR3 nucleotide sequence: TGTGCCAGCAGCCAACGTCCTATAGCGGGAGGGATCGCGTACTTC.